This TCR beta chain stems from a study of T cell responses to AZD1222 COVID-19 vaccine. Study results and caveats: Baseline antibody screening turned up just a handful of seropositive AZD1222 recipients. As reported, nearly half of all spike-specific TCRs target variant regions that are unmutated. Clonal diversity was possibly underestimated, and white British individuals and females predominated among donors.

The repertoire was sequenced with immunoSEQ multiplex PCR; TCRdb's copy has only in-frame clones and lacks some. This sample has 130,000 to 150,000 clones, with approximately 90% found just once. J was trimmed by 5 bases and V by 8 bases; bases with no gene match: 11. The germline V gene encodes CDR1 MNHEY and CDR2 SVGAGI. The CDR3 sequence is 14 residues long. Details on this clone: Its antigen remains unidentified.

The chain joins TRBV6-5 to TRBJ1-1; 7 bases line up with TRBD1. The sequence came from an adult in good health. Sequences were derived from peripheral blood, sampled on day 0 of AZD1222 vaccination. DNA of the CDR3: TGTGCCAGCTTTAACCACAGGGGTTTTACTGAAGCTTTCTTT. It is translated as CASFNHRGFTEAFF.